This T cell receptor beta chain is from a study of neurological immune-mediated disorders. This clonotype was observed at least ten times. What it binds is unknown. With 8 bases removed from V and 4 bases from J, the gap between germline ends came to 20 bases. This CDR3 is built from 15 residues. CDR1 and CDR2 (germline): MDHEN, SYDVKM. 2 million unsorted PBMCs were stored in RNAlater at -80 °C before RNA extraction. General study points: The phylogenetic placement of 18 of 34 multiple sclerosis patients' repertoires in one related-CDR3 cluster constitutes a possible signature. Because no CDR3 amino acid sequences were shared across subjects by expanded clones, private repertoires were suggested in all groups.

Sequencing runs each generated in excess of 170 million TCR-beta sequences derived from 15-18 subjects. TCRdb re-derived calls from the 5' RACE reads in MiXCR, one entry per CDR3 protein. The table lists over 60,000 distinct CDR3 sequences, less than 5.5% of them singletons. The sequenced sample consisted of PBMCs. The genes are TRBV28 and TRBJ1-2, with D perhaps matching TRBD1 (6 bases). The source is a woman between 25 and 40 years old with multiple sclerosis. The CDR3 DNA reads TGTGCCAGCGCCACCCCGGGGTGGGGGGCCTATGGCTACACCTTC. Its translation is CASATPGWGAYGYTF.